The sequence of this T cell receptor (beta chain) was determined in a study of shared clonotypes between healthy human individuals. General study findings and limits: Sequencing depth was expected to affect clonotype sharing among donors.

Concerning this clone itself: Its antigen is undetermined.

Donation came from healthy HIV-negative adults that had no recent acute infections or vaccinations. Nashville, Tennessee was home to all donors, who were Caucasian adults. Splitting the CD4+ cells yielded a CD45RA+ naive subset and a CD45RA-negative memory subset. This CDR3 comprises 13 residues. The V end was cut by 8 bases, the J end by 3 bases, with 13 bases between. Germline loops: CDR1 MDHEN, CDR2 SYDVKM. Produced via immunoSEQ multiplex PCR; TCRdb's table is partial and in-frame only. The sample yields approximately 2.1 million clones, roughly 93% seen once. This chain uses TRBV28 with TRBJ1-1; D gene uncertain. Material for sequencing was naive CD4+ T cells from PBMCs. Specified subset: CD45RA+ positively selected. The TCR originated in a young man in good health. Some clones in this sample may be carry-over from other donors' samples. The CDR3 loop is CASAQRADTEAFF. The CDR3 nucleotides are TGTGCCAGCGCCCAGCGGGCAGACACTGAAGCTTTCTTT.